These T cell receptor beta chains were read from a single sample in a study of shared clonotypes between healthy human individuals. Here immunoSEQ multiplex PCR was the method, and the copy in TCRdb shows in-frame clones only, minus some. The sample consists of millions of clones, 85% to 95% of them appearing once. Sequences were obtained from naive CD4+ T cells sorted from blood. The receptors were gathered from a man aged 18 to 29 in good health. Both conserved end residues are part of each CDR3. The D gene is left open where the match is weak. Rows give clone size only sometimes, using once, few, many, or a class for an expanded clone.

d_gene,abundance,v_gene,j_gene,CDR3nt,CDR3aa
-,-,TRBV30,TRBJ1-1,TGTGCCTGGAGTGTAGGACATTGGAACACTGAAGCTTTCTTT,CAWSVGHWNTEAFF
-,-,TRBV5-1,TRBJ2-7,TGCGCCAGCAGCGCGATCCCCGGGGGATACGAGCAGTACTTC,CASSAIPGGYEQYF
TRBD1,-,TRBV23-1,TRBJ2-7,TGCGCCAGCAGCCGAGGACAGGGTACGTACGAGCAGTACTTC,CASSRGQGTYEQYF
TRBD2,-,TRBV6-1,TRBJ2-3,TGTGCCAGCAGTACGGGGGGGCTCTATACGCAGTATTTT,CASSTGGLYTQYF
TRBD1,-,TRBV6-1,TRBJ1-6,TGTGCCAGCAGTTTTACCGGGACAGGGGATTCACCCCTCCACTTT,CASSFTGTGDSPLHF
TRBD1,-,TRBV30,TRBJ2-7,TGTGCCTGGAGTGGGTCGACAGGGGGGATCTACGAGCAGTACTTC,CAWSGSTGGIYEQYF
-,-,TRBV7-9,TRBJ1-5,TGTGCCAGCAGCTTAGATAGTCAGCCCCAGCATTTT,CASSLDSQPQHF
-,-,TRBV10-1,TRBJ1-6,TGCGCCAGCAGTGAGGGGGCTAAGGGTTCACCCCTCCACTTT,CASSEGAKGSPLHF
-,once,TRBV30,TRBJ2-3,TGTGCCTGGAGTGTACGGTTAGGGAGCACAGATACGCAGTATTTT,CAWSVRLGSTDTQYF
TRBD1,-,TRBV5-1,TRBJ2-1,TGCGCCAGCAGCTTGGGAGGGGGCGACTACAATGAGCAGTTCTTC,CASSLGGGDYNEQFF
TRBD2,-,TRBV30,TRBJ2-5,TGTGCCCGAGCGGGGGGCCTCCAAGAGACCCAGTACTTC,CARAGGLQETQYF
-,-,TRBV30,TRBJ2-5,TGTGCCTGGGGACGGGGCATACGTCAAGAGACCCAGTACTTC,CAWGRGIRQETQYF
-,-,TRBV10-3,TRBJ2-2,TGTGCCATCTGGCCGGGACAGAACACCGGGGAGCTGTTTTTT,CAIWPGQNTGELFF
-,once,TRBV6-5,TRBJ2-3,TGTGCCAGCAGTTGGGGGAGGGGGGTAGATACGCAGTATTTT,CASSWGRGVDTQYF
TRBD1,-,TRBV2,TRBJ1-6,TGTGCCAGCAGTGAAAATTTGGGACAGGGGTTGTCCTATAATTCACCCCTCCACTTT,CASSENLGQGLSYNSPLHF
-,-,TRBV5-5,TRBJ2-2,TGTGCCAGCAGCTTGTGGGAAAGTGGGGCCACCGGGGAGCTGTTTTTT,CASSLWESGATGELFF
-,-,TRBV5-6,TRBJ2-7,TGTGCCAGCAGCTTGGCAGGGAATGGAGTTTACGAGCAGTACTTC,CASSLAGNGVYEQYF
-,-,TRBV2,TRBJ1-1,TGTGCCAGCAGTGTGGAGGGGGGCACTGAAGCTTTCTTT,CASSVEGGTEAFF
-,-,TRBV6-4,TRBJ1-1,TGTGCCAGCAGTATCCAGGGAGACGGGAGCACTGAAGCTTTCTTT,CASSIQGDGSTEAFF
-,-,TRBV6-5,TRBJ2-7,TGTGCCAGCAGCAGAGCCCAGGGCGAGCAGTACTTC,CASSRAQGEQYF
TRBD2,-,TRBV7-7,TRBJ2-2,TGTGCTAGCAGCCCCAGCGCTTTAGCGGGAGCGGGCACCGGGGAGCTGTTTTTT,CASSPSALAGAGTGELFF
-,-,TRBV7-9,TRBJ2-2,TGTGCCAGCAGCTTAGCGCGGCGTACCCCACTTGGCGGGGAGCTGTTTTTT,CASSLARRTPLGGELFF
TRBD1,-,TRBV5-4,TRBJ1-6,TGTGCCAGCAACACGGGACAGGGAGATAGGAATTCACCCCTCCACTTT,CASNTGQGDRNSPLHF
-,-,TRBV21-1,TRBJ2-7,TGTGCCAGCAACGAAGAGGAGGGCCAGAAGTACGAGCAGTACTTC,CASNEEEGQKYEQYF
TRBD2,-,TRBV5-1,TRBJ2-3,TGCGCCAGCTGTCGGGGGACTACTTCCACAGATACGCAGTATTTT,CASCRGTTSTDTQYF